This TCR beta chain was recovered during a study of cytomegalovirus exposure and HLA in healthy donors. Per germline, CDR1 SEHNR and CDR2 FQNEAQ (reference sequence). CDR3 size: 17 residues. With 4 bases clipped from V and 2 bases from J, the junction kept 8 bases outside the gene matches. PCR amplification relied on 60 Vbeta primers (plus 13 Jbeta primers). The data were produced by immunoSEQ multiplex PCR, yet TCRdb's version contains in-frame clones alone and is incomplete. This sample carries tens of thousands of clones, 75% to 90% of them seen once, and the ten largest clones take roughly 32%. The sample comprised PBMCs. The chain has TRBV7-9 and TRBJ2-6; 7 bases are shared with TRBD2. This clonotype originated in a man aged 50 or older in good health and CMV-seropositive. CDR3: CASSSSPGGAGANVLTF. The CDR3 DNA reads TGTGCCAGCAGCTCTTCGCCGGGGGGAGCTGGGGCCAACGTCCTGACTTTC.